The 8 T cell receptor beta chains presented below share a single source sample, sequenced in a study of CD8 T cells in ankylosing spondylitis. A single record per CDR3 protein comes from TCRdb applying MiXCR to the 5' RACE reads. The sample lists 150,000 to 200,000 distinct CDR3 sequences, approximately 20% seen once, with roughly 7.7% in the top ten. Sequenced material: blood, either unsorted or a sorted T cell fraction (not recorded which). These receptors were obtained from a male donor with ankylosing spondylitis or in good health (not recorded which).

This clonotype was detected only a few times. The genes are TRBV5-1 and TRBJ2-7; 9 nucleotides match TRBD2. Germline V gives CDR1 SGHRS, CDR2 YFSETQ. With V trimmed by 5 bases and J by 6 bases, 24 bases remained unmatched. This CDR3 spans 19 amino acids. This CDR3 is CASRNSLRSGTSNPGEQYF. CDR3 bases: TGCGCCAGCAGAAATTCCCTCCGTTCCGGGACTAGCAACCCTGGCGAGCAGTACTTC.

This clonotype was observed at least ten times. V gene TRBV10-3 combines with J gene TRBJ2-2; 9 bases fit TRBD1. V trimming: 6 bases; J trimming: 2 bases; junction bases outside the gene matches: 1. Germline CDR1 ENHRY, CDR2 SYGVKD. The CDR3 contains 14 residues. The CDR3 sequence is CAIRQGANTGELFF. The CDR3 DNA reads TGTGCCATCAGACAGGGGGCTAACACCGGGGAGCTGTTTTTT.

This sequence joins TRBV11-2 and TRBJ2-1; 9 bases align to TRBD2. Trimming took 6 bases from V and 7 from J; bases not matched to a gene: 16. CDR3 size: 17 residues. Germline-derived CDR1 and CDR2 are SGHAT and FQNNGV. The CDR3 spells CASRPSRYSGSGNEQFF. CDR3 nucleotides: TGTGCCAGCAGGCCAAGTCGCTATAGCGGGAGTGGTAATGAGCAGTTCTTC. Full variable domain (remainder filled in from reference TRBV11-2 and TRBJ2-1): EAGVAQSPRYKIIEKRQSVAFWCNPISGHATLYWYQQILGQGPKLLIQFQNNGVVDDSQLPKDRFSAERLKGVDSTLKIQPAKLEDSAVYLCASRPSRYSGSGNEQFFGPGTRLTVL.

Details on this clonotype: This may arise from a read error, as a much more abundant clone is one base away. The chain couples TRBV7-9 to TRBJ2-3; 8 bases fit TRBD2. The germline V gene encodes CDR1 SEHNR and CDR2 FQNEAQ (reference sequence). The length of the CDR3 is 17 residues. Here the CDR3 DNA reads TGTTCCAGCAGCTTAGGAACGCTAGCGGGCCCCACAGATACGCAGTATTTT. Translating it yields CSSSLGTLAGPTDTQYF.

This chain uses TRBV27 with TRBJ2-1; 14 bases align to TRBD2. V gave up 6 bases and J gave up 7 bases; unmatched junction bases: 14. Per the germline V gene, CDR1 is MNHEY and CDR2 is SMNVEV (reference sequence). The CDR3 contains 18 residues. CDR3 coding DNA: TGTGCCAGCAGGGGGATCCGACTAGCGGGAGGGCCCTCAAATGAGCAGTTCTTC. Its protein is CASRGIRLAGGPSNEQFF.

This clonotype came up many times. The rearrangement uses TRBV7-8 and TRBJ2-7, with 14 bases that match TRBD2. The V and J ends lost 3 bases and 4 bases, in that order; junction bases with no gene match: 8. The length of the CDR3 is 17 residues. Germline V gives CDR1 SGHVS, CDR2 FQNEAQ. CDR3 DNA sequence: TGTGCCAGCAGCTTGCAACTGACTAGCGGGAGGGCGTACGAGCAGTACTTC. Its protein product is CASSLQLTSGRAYEQYF.

The chain couples TRBV7-8 to TRBJ1-6, with D hard to call. V lost 2 bases to trimming and J lost 4 bases, with 12 bases between them. The CDR3 spans 16 residues. Germline V gene lookup returns CDR1 SGHVS and CDR2 FQNEAQ. The CDR3 bases are TGTGCCAGCAGCTTAACGCGAGATTCTTATAATTCACCCCTCCACTTT. This encodes CASSLTRDSYNSPLHF. The complete variable domain, with remaining parts taken from reference TRBV7-8 and TRBJ1-6, reads GAGVSQSPRYKVAKRGQDVALRCDPISGHVSLFWYQQALGQGPEFLTYFQNEAQLDKSGLPSDRFFAERPEGSVSTLKIQRTQQEDSAVYLCASSLTRDSYNSPLHFGNGTRLTVT.

The rearrangement joins TRBV11-2 to TRBJ2-4, with 7 positions matching TRBD2. CDR1 and CDR2 (germline): SGHAT, FQNNGV. Trimming at V came to 1 base and at J to 8 bases, leaving 5 bases not matched to a gene. The CDR3 runs to 14 residues. CDR3 region: CASSLGGGGDIQYF. CDR3 DNA sequence: TGTGCCAGCAGCTTAGGGGGGGGTGGGGACATTCAGTACTTC.